The 13 T cell receptor beta chains below were found in one sample sequenced in a study of radiotherapy plus CTLA-4 blockade in lung cancer. The method was immunoSEQ multiplex PCR; TCRdb's version includes in-frame clones alone and lacks a portion of them. There are around 80,000 clones in the sample; 74% occur only once, and roughly a tenth lies in the top ten. The source was peripheral blood, collected from a patient treated with radiotherapy plus ipilimumab. All receptors come from a human donor with non-small cell lung cancer whose response to radiotherapy plus ipilimumab could not be evaluated.

This chain links TRBV7-8 with TRBJ2-7; weak D call: TRBD2 (6 bases). V was shortened by 1 base and J by 2 bases, with 12 bases between the two germline ends. This CDR3 has 15 amino acids. In germline, CDR1 is SGHVS, CDR2 FQNEAQ. The CDR3 region has the DNA TGTGCCAGCAGCTTAGTTACCGGGGGAACCTACGAGCAGTACTTC. It translates to CASSLVTGGTYEQYF. Full variable domain (outside the CDR3, taken from reference TRBV7-8 and TRBJ2-7): GAGVSQSPRYKVAKRGQDVALRCDPISGHVSLFWYQQALGQGPEFLTYFQNEAQLDKSGLPSDRFFAERPEGSVSTLKIQRTQQEDSAVYLCASSLVTGGTYEQYFGPGTRLTVT.

The V and J genes are TRBV30 and TRBJ2-3; 7 positions match TRBD2. Per germline, CDR1 GTSNPN and CDR2 SVGIG (reference sequence). J was trimmed by 2 bases and V by 1 base; bases with no gene match: 9. The CDR3 extends over 16 amino acids. The CDR3 loop reads CAWSGGGRGPTDTQYF. As DNA, the CDR3 is TGTGCCTGGAGTGGGGGCGGGAGAGGTCCCACAGATACGCAGTATTTT. The entire variable domain, with the rest obtained from reference TRBV30 and TRBJ2-3, is as follows: SQTIHQWPATLVQPVGSPLSLECTVEGTSNPNLYWYRQAAGRGLQLLFYSVGIGQISSEVPQNLSASRPQDRQFILSSKKLLLSDSGFYLCAWSGGGRGPTDTQYFGPGTRLTVL.

This clone was found a few times. The rearrangement uses TRBV27 and TRBJ2-7; 9 bases map to TRBD1. J gave up 1 base and V 6 bases, and 7 bases lay outside the gene matches. Germline V lookup: CDR1 MNHEY, CDR2 SMNVEV (reference sequence). The CDR3 contains 15 residues. The CDR3, as DNA: TGTGCCAGCAGACGGCCCGGGACAGGGTCCTACGAGCAGTACTTC. Its protein product is CASRRPGTGSYEQYF.

The chain joins TRBV4-1 to TRBJ1-2; the match to TRBD1 covers 9 bases. V gave up 7 bases and J gave up 2 bases; unmatched junction bases: 8. This CDR3 has 15 amino acids. Germline CDR1 and CDR2: MGHRA and YSYEKL. In nucleotides, the CDR3 is TGCGCCAGCACCCCAACGACAGGGGGAAACTATGGCTACACCTTC. Translation gives CASTPTTGGNYGYTF.

This clone was picked up a small number of times. The rearrangement links TRBV6-6 to TRBJ1-1; D call uncertain. CDR3 length: 14 residues. The V and J ends lost 4 bases and 4 bases respectively, with 13 bases between them. Germline-derived CDR1 and CDR2 are MNHNY and SVGAGI (reference sequence). CDR3 in DNA: TGTGCCAGCAGTTGGAGGGATGCGGGCACTGAAGCTTTCTTT. Protein: CASSWRDAGTEAFF.

The chain has TRBV5-1 and TRBJ1-1; 9 nucleotides line up with TRBD1. V shed 3 bases, J shed 0 bases, and the junction held 6 bases outside the gene matches. The CDR3 length is 16 residues. The germline V gene has CDR1 SGHRS and CDR2 YFSETQ. CDR3 nucleotides: TGCGCCAGCAGCTCCGGACAGGGGCTGCTGAACACTGAAGCTTTCTTT. This codes for CASSSGQGLLNTEAFF.

A single count supports this clone. The rearrangement uses TRBV6-5 and TRBJ2-7, with 8 nucleotides matching TRBD1. Germline CDR1 is MNHEY and CDR2 is SVGAGI. This CDR3 contains 14 residues. Losses at the gene ends were 2 bases for V and 3 bases for J; bases not matched to a gene: 3. CDR3 sequence (DNA): TGTGCCAGCAGTTACCACAGGGGGGACTACGAGCAGTACTTC. It translates to CASSYHRGDYEQYF.

V is TRBV7-3 and J is TRBJ2-3; possible D gene TRBD2, 7 bases. Germline CDR1 SGHTA, CDR2 FQGTGA. The CDR3 is 16 residues long. Deletions cut 6 bases from V and 4 bases from J, with 20 bases between. CDR3: CASSWEGGRTPDTQYF. As DNA, the CDR3 is TGTGCCAGCAGTTGGGAGGGGGGCCGGACCCCAGATACGCAGTATTTT.

The chain joins TRBV30 to TRBJ1-3; 7 nucleotides line up with TRBD1. The J segment lost 0 bases and the V segment lost 3 bases, leaving 14 bases of the junction unmatched. CDR3 length: 18 residues. Per germline, CDR1 GTSNPN and CDR2 SVGIG (reference sequence). The CDR3 region has the DNA TGTGCCTGGAGCCAGACAGGGTTTGGTGCCAGCTCTGGAAACACCATATATTTT. Encoded protein: CAWSQTGFGASSGNTIYF.

The gene calls are TRBV6-6 and TRBJ1-6, with 8 positions matching TRBD1. Germline CDR1 reads MNHNY; CDR2 reads SVGAGI (reference sequence). This CDR3 has 13 amino acids. Unmatched junction bases numbered 9, after V lost 10 bases and J lost 10 bases. CDR3 loop: CATQDRESSPLHF. The CDR3 nucleotides read TGTGCCACGCAGGACAGGGAAAGCTCACCCCTCCACTTT.

The gene calls are TRBV7-7 and TRBJ2-7; 7 positions match TRBD1. With V trimmed by 5 bases and J by 4 bases, 5 bases remained unmatched. CDR1 and CDR2 from the germline V gene are SSHAT and FNYEAQ (reference sequence). This CDR3 is 13 amino acids long. In DNA form, the CDR3 reads TGTGCCAGCAGCCGCGACAGGGATTACGAGCAGTACTTC. Its protein is CASSRDRDYEQYF. Using reference TRBV7-7 and TRBJ2-7 for the parts outside the CDR3, the full variable domain is GAGVSQSPRYKVTKRGQDVTLRCDPISSHATLYWYQQALGQGPEFLTYFNYEAQPDKSGLPSDRFSAERPEGSISTLTIQRTEQRDSAMYRCASSRDRDYEQYFGPGTRLTVT.

This clone was counted a single time. The chain has TRBV29-1 and TRBJ2-1; possible D gene TRBD2, 6 bases. The CDR3 runs 20 residues. The V gene lost 3 bases and the J gene lost 0 bases, with 27 bases spanning the gap. Germline V CDR1 and CDR2: SQVTM, ANQGSEA. The CDR3 loop reads CSVDLVFSQGGRSSYNEQFF. The CDR3 DNA reads TGCAGCGTTGACTTAGTTTTTTCCCAGGGAGGCCGTAGCTCCTACAATGAGCAGTTCTTC.

The chain links TRBV4-3 to TRBJ2-3; 8 bases line up with TRBD2. V was clipped by 0 bases and J by 2 bases; unmatched bases: 7. Looked up from germline, CDR1 is LGHNA and CDR2 is YSLEER. The CDR3 loop spans 17 amino acids. For the CDR3, the DNA is TGCGCCAGCAGCCAAGAGATTAGCGGGACCGTCACAGATACGCAGTATTTT. Translated: CASSQEISGTVTDTQYF.